The sequence of this T cell receptor beta chain was determined in a study of human T cells and chemical hapten exposure. Across the study: Patch tests put 0.01% DPC on the upper back, and the results were checked at 6 days.

The CDR3 is 13 residues long. CDR1 is SQVTM and CDR2 is ANQGSEA in the germline V gene. V lost 2 bases, J lost 8 bases, and 13 bases lay in between. During construction of the library, unique molecular identifiers were attached to individual cDNA molecules for quantitative, reproducible TCR counting. MiXCR, run by TCRdb on the RACE reads, gives a single entry per CDR3 protein. This table holds some 82,000 distinct CDR3 sequences, about 6.6% found once. Overall study findings and caveats: Having alopecia, donors may respond immunologically unlike healthy people. The number of TCRs above 1 in 1000 frequency did not change after DPC sensitization.

In the case of this clonotype: The antigen is not known.

Stated time point: patch test 2, 6 weeks after DPC sensitization. Treatment reported: therapeutic diphenylcyclopropenone sensitization with weekly scalp DPC. The sequence was obtained from a woman between 25 and 40 years old with alopecia areata. Some clones in this sample may be carry-over from other donors' samples. The specimen was whole blood, collected in connection with sensitization to the hapten diphenylcyclopropenone (DPC). V usage is TRBV29-1 and J usage is TRBJ2-1; TRBD1 is a possible D gene (5 bases). The CDR3 protein is CSVERGRGDEQFF. In DNA form, the CDR3 reads TGCAGCGTTGAAAGGGGAAGGGGCGATGAGCAGTTCTTC.